These T cell receptor beta chains were read from a single sample in a study of blood T cell repertoires in COVID-19. Sequencing used immunoSEQ multiplex PCR; TCRdb keeps in-frame clones, though not all of them. The table has under 70,000 clones, 73% seen once. Source material: peripheral blood. The receptors here all came from a woman in her 70s with acute or convalescent COVID-19. The CDR3 runs from the conserved cysteine through the conserved F or W. Each record gives: CDR3 DNA, CDR3 protein, J gene, D gene, clone size, V gene. The D gene is left open where the match is weak. The listing skips clone size in some rows; elsewhere it reads once, few, many or a size class.

CDR3 DNA: TGTGCCATCAGTACAGGGGGGGACACCGGGGAGCTGTTTTTT; CDR3 protein: CAISTGGDTGELFF; J gene: TRBJ2-2; D gene: NA; clone size: many; V gene: TRBV10-3
CDR3 DNA: TGTGCCAGCAGCCAGGGGGCGTCCTACAATGAGCAGTTCTTC; CDR3 protein: CASSQGASYNEQFF; J gene: TRBJ2-1; D gene: TRBD1; clone size: NA; V gene: TRBV6-5
CDR3 DNA: TGTGCCTGCGTCCGGAACACTGAAGCTTTCTTT; CDR3 protein: CACVRNTEAFF; J gene: TRBJ1-1; D gene: NA; clone size: NA; V gene: TRBV30
CDR3 DNA: TGTGCCAGCAGCTTATTCCCGTCGAGGGATAATCAGCCCCAGCATTTT; CDR3 protein: CASSLFPSRDNQPQHF; J gene: TRBJ1-5; D gene: NA; clone size: once; V gene: TRBV5-5
CDR3 DNA: TGTGCCAGCAGCTTGGGGGTGGGGGCCGGGGCCAACGTCCTGACTTTC; CDR3 protein: CASSLGVGAGANVLTF; J gene: TRBJ2-6; D gene: NA; clone size: NA; V gene: TRBV5-4
CDR3 DNA: TGTGCCAGCTCACCCGAGACAGGGACTAGCAATCAGCCCCAGCATTTT; CDR3 protein: CASSPETGTSNQPQHF; J gene: TRBJ1-5; D gene: TRBD1; clone size: NA; V gene: TRBV18
CDR3 DNA: TGTGCCAGCAGCTTAGGGGGGGCTGACTATGGCTACACCTTC; CDR3 protein: CASSLGGADYGYTF; J gene: TRBJ1-2; D gene: NA; clone size: NA; V gene: TRBV5-5
CDR3 DNA: TGCGCCAGCAGCCCTGGAGGGGCGGGATCGCAGTTCTTC; CDR3 protein: CASSPGGAGSQFF; J gene: TRBJ2-1; D gene: NA; clone size: NA; V gene: TRBV5-1
CDR3 DNA: TGTGCCAGCAGTACTGGGACAGGGACGAACACTGAAGCTTTCTTT; CDR3 protein: CASSTGTGTNTEAFF; J gene: TRBJ1-1; D gene: TRBD1; clone size: NA; V gene: TRBV6-5
CDR3 DNA: TGTGCCAGCAGCGTAGCGGGACGGGGGGGAGATACGCAGTATTTT; CDR3 protein: CASSVAGRGGDTQYF; J gene: TRBJ2-3; D gene: TRBD2; clone size: NA; V gene: TRBV9
CDR3 DNA: TGTGCCATCAGGGCGGGTTCGAACACCGGGGAGCTGTTTTTT; CDR3 protein: CAIRAGSNTGELFF; J gene: TRBJ2-2; D gene: NA; clone size: NA; V gene: TRBV27
CDR3 DNA: TGTGCCAGCAGCCACCGGGACAGGGAAATCTATGGCTACACCTTC; CDR3 protein: CASSHRDREIYGYTF; J gene: TRBJ1-2; D gene: TRBD1; clone size: NA; V gene: TRBV7-9
CDR3 DNA: TGTGCCAGCATTCCCTACAGGGGAGAACAAGAGACCCAGTACTTC; CDR3 protein: CASIPYRGEQETQYF; J gene: TRBJ2-5; D gene: TRBD1; clone size: NA; V gene: TRBV6-5
CDR3 DNA: TGCAGCGCTAGACAGGGAACTACTGAAGCTTTCTTT; CDR3 protein: CSARQGTTEAFF; J gene: TRBJ1-1; D gene: TRBD1; clone size: NA; V gene: TRBV29-1
CDR3 DNA: TGTGCCACCAGCAGAGATCCAACAGGTTATGGGCCTGAAGCTTTCTTT; CDR3 protein: CATSRDPTGYGPEAFF; J gene: TRBJ1-1; D gene: NA; clone size: NA; V gene: TRBV15
CDR3 DNA: TGCAGTGCCCGACAGGGACTTGAAGCTTTCTTT; CDR3 protein: CSARQGLEAFF; J gene: TRBJ1-1; D gene: TRBD1; clone size: NA; V gene: TRBV20-1
CDR3 DNA: TGTGCCAGCCAACTTAGACAGGGGATCTATGGCTACACCTTC; CDR3 protein: CASQLRQGIYGYTF; J gene: TRBJ1-2; D gene: TRBD1; clone size: NA; V gene: TRBV6-5
CDR3 DNA: TGTGCCAGCAGTTACCGGGGACAGTCACGCTACGAGCAGTACTTC; CDR3 protein: CASSYRGQSRYEQYF; J gene: TRBJ2-7; D gene: TRBD1; clone size: once; V gene: TRBV6-6
CDR3 DNA: TGTGCCACCTCAGTTGGGACAGGGTTCGACAATGAGCAGTTCTTC; CDR3 protein: CATSVGTGFDNEQFF; J gene: TRBJ2-1; D gene: TRBD1; clone size: NA; V gene: TRBV24-1
CDR3 DNA: TGTGCCAGCAGCTTCCCAGACTATGGCTACACCTTC; CDR3 protein: CASSFPDYGYTF; J gene: TRBJ1-2; D gene: NA; clone size: NA; V gene: TRBV11-2